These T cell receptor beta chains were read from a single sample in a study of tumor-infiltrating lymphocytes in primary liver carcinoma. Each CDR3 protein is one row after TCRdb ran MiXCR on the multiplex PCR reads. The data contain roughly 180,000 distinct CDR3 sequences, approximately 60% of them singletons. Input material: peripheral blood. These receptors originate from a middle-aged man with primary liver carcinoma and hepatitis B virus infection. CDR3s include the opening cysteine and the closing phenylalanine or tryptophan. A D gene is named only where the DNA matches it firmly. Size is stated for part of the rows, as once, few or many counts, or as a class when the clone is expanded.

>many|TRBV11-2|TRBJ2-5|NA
TGTGCCAGCAGCTCTGGACTGAACCAAGAGACCCAGTACTTC
CASSSGLNQETQYF
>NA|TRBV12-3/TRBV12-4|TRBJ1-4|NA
TGTGCCAGCAGTTTAGGAGACAGGAGCCTCCCAACTAATGAAAAACTGTTTTTT
CASSLGDRSLPTNEKLFF
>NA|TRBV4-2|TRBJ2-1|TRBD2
TGTGCCAACAGGCCAACCGGGACTATCGTCAATGAGCAGTTCTTC
CANRPTGTIVNEQFF
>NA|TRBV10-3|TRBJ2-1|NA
TGTGCCATCAGTGGGGCCAACAATGAGCAGTTCTTC
CAISGANNEQFF
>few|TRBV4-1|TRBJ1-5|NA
TGCGCCAGCAGCCGGGGACAACACAATCAGCCCCAGCATTTT
CASSRGQHNQPQHF
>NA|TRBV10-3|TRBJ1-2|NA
TGTGCCATCAGTGGGGACGCTTATGGCTACACCTTC
CAISGDAYGYTF
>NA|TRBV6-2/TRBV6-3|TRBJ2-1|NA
TGTGCCAGCAGTCGGGCGACAAGCTCCCACAATGAGCAGTTCTTC
CASSRATSSHNEQFF
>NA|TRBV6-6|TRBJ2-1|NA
TGTGCCAGCAGCTCCACAAGCGGCACTATCAATGAGCAGTTCTTC
CASSSTSGTINEQFF
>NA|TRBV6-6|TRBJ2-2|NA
TGTGCCAGCAGTTACATCTCAGGGGCCACCGGGGAGCTGTTTTTT
CASSYISGATGELFF
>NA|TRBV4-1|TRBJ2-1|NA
TGCGCCAGCAGCCAACTCCCAGACGGCGCCAATGAGCAGTTCTTC
CASSQLPDGANEQFF
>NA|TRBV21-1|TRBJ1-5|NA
TGTGCCAGCAGCGGTAGACTTACTCCAACCCGGACTCAGCCCCAGCATTTT
CASSGRLTPTRTQPQHF
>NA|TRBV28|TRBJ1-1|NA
TGTGCCAGCTGCCAACCCGGGCACGAAGCTTTCTTT
CASCQPGHEAFF
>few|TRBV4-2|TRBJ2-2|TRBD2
TGTGCCAGCAGCCCTCCGGGACTAGCGGGAGGAGGCACCGGGGAGCTGTTTTTT
CASSPPGLAGGGTGELFF
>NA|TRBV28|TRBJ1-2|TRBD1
TGTGCCAGCAGTTTATTTGGGACAGGGGCTGGCTACACCTTC
CASSLFGTGAGYTF
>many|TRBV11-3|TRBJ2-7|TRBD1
TGTGCCAGCAGCTCCTCCGGGACAGGGGGGAACGAGCAGTACTTC
CASSSSGTGGNEQYF
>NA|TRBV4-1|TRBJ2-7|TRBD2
TGCGCCAGCAGCCAAGATTCTAGCGGGAGCTACGAGCGGTACTTC
CASSQDSSGSYERYF
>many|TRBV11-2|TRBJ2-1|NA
TGTGCCAGCAGCTCTGGACAGCCCTTTGGCGGGTTCTTC
CASSSGQPFGGFF
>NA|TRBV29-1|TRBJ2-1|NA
TGCAGCGTTGAAGGTGTAGTGGGAGTCTACAATGAGCAGTTCTTC
CSVEGVVGVYNEQFF
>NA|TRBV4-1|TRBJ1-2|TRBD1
TGCGCCAGCAGCTGTCCGGGCAGGGGGAATGCTGGCTACACCTTC
CASSCPGRGNAGYTF